This TCR beta chain appears in the sequencing data of a study of metastatic and nonmetastatic thyroid tumors. Study-wide context: Repertoire comparison spanned blood and tumor or nodule tissue of malignant and benign thyroid patients. General observations from the study: For both blood and tumor, malignant thyroid tumors reportedly showed significantly higher TCR beta diversity than benign nodules did.

CDR1 is GTSNPN and CDR2 is SVGIG in the germline V gene (reference sequence). The CDR3 length is 15 residues. Between the trimmed V and J ends, which lost 0 bases and 3 bases, there was a span of 15 bases. Nobody among the patients had been given any treatment before thyroid surgery. This clone was counted at least ten times. Its antigen remains unknown. Original processing notes: Using the CDR3 differences seen across clinicopathological groups, the authors built a distant-metastasis classifier for papillary thyroid cancer, which was meant to discriminate distant-metastatic patients. TCRdb re-called clones from the PCR reads using MiXCR. Clone size and V and J calls follow TCRdb, not the original study. Seen here are about 40,000 clones, around 16% observed once, and the top ten hold 3% to 4.5%.

The rearrangement links TRBV30 to TRBJ2-7, with D perhaps matching TRBD1 or TRBD2 (6 bases each). Sequencing used blood. The origin of this receptor is a female donor with papillary thyroid cancer or a benign thyroid nodule (not recorded which). Some clones in this sample may be carry-over from other donors' samples. The CDR3 sequence: CAWSVGGQGLYEQYF. As DNA, the CDR3 is TGTGCCTGGAGTGTAGGGGGTCAGGGACTCTACGAGCAGTACTTC. The full variable domain, in which reference TRBV30 and TRBJ2-7 provide the parts outside the CDR3, is SQTIHQWPATLVQPVGSPLSLECTVEGTSNPNLYWYRQAAGRGLQLLFYSVGIGQISSEVPQNLSASRPQDRQFILSSKKLLLSDSGFYLCAWSVGGQGLYEQYFGPGTRLTVT.